This T cell receptor beta chain is drawn from a study of T cells in Graves' hyperthyroidism and ophthalmopathy. On the study more broadly: Blood was drawn when the patient was first diagnosed and still untreated.

TCR beta CDR3 region amplification was performed from RNA transcripts. Researchers ran a first-round RT-PCR on the TCR CDR3 using the HTBI primer set. TCRdb redid the calling of the multiplex PCR reads with MiXCR, one entry per CDR3 protein. This table holds a few hundred thousand distinct CDR3 sequences, approximately 16% found once. This clonotype occurred many times. What it binds is not known. General study results and limits: Most clonotypes expanded in thyroid above 0.001 were likewise present in blood.

Based on clinical symptoms, serum thyroxine and TRAb, thyroid ultrasound and orbital computed tomography, diagnoses were reached. With V trimmed by 3 bases and J by 1 base, 12 bases remained unmatched. The CDR3 is 18 residues long. Per germline, CDR1 SEHNR and CDR2 FQNEAQ (reference sequence). The TCR originated in a woman aged 50 to 60 with Graves' hyperthyroidism that later progressed to Graves' ophthalmopathy. Sample: blood. This sequence joins TRBV7-9 and TRBJ2-3, with TRBD1 identical over 8 bases. CDR3 coding DNA: TGTGCCAGCAGCTTTCCGGGACAGGCCACTCCCGGCACAGATACGCAGTATTTT. It specifies CASSFPGQATPGTDTQYF.